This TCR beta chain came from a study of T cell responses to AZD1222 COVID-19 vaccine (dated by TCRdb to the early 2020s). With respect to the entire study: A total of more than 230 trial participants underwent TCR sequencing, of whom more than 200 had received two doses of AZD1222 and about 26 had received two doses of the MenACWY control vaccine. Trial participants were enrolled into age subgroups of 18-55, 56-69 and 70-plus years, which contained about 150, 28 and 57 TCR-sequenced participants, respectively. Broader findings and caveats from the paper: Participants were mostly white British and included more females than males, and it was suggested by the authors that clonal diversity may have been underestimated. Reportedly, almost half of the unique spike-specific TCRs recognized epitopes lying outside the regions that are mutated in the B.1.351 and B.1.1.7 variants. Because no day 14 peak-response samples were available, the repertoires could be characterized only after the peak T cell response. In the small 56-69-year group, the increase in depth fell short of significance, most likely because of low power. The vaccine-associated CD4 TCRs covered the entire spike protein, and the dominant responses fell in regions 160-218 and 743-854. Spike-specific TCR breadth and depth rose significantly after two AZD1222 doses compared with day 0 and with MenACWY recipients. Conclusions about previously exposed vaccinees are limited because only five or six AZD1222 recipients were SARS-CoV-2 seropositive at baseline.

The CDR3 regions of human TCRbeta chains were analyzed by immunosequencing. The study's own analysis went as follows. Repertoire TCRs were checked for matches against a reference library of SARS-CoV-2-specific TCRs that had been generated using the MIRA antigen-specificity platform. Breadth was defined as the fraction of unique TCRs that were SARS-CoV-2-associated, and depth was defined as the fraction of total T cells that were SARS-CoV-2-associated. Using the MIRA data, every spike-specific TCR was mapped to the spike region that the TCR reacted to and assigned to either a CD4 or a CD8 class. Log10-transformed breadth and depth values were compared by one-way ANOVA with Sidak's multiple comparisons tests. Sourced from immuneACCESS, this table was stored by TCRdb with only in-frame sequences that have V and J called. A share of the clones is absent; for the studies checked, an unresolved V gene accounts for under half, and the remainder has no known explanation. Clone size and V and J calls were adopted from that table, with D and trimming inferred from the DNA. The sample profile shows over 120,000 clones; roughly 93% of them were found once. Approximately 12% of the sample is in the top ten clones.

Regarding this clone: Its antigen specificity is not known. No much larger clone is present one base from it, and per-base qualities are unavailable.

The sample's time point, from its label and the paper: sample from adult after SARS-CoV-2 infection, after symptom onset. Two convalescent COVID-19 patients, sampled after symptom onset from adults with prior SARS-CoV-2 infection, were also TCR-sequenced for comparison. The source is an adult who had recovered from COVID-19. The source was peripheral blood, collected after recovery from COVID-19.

CDR3 protein: CASSVDGLSYEQYF. The DNA sequence is given as TGTGCCAGCAGCGTAGATGGATTATCCTACGAGCAGTACTTC. Recombination linked TRBV9 to TRBJ2-7; no D segment can be confidently identified. CDR3 length: 14 amino acids, cysteine to phenylalanine. Only CDR3 DNA remains: 42 bases, in frame from the first base. The V end loses 0 bases and the J end loses 1 base, and a stretch of 8 bases separates them. CDR1 SGDLS and CDR2 YYNGEE were looked up in the germline V gene.